These T cell receptor beta chains were read from a single sample in a study of blood T cell repertoires in COVID-19. Method: immunoSEQ multiplex PCR; TCRdb's copy keeps in-frame clones and lacks some. The repertoire includes a few hundred thousand clones, around 91% of them detected once, and 2.1% sits in the top ten. The sequencing sample was made of peripheral blood. Source of these receptors: a woman aged 55-70 years with COVID-19, enrolled during active disease. Both conserved end residues are part of each CDR3. The D gene is left open where the match is weak. Only some rows state a clone size, as once, few, many or a class for expanded clones.

CDR3 protein: CAISEGGGGDTQYF
CDR3 DNA: TGTGCCATCAGTGAAGGAGGGGGCGGCGATACGCAGTATTTT
J gene: TRBJ2-3
clone size: NA
D gene: NA
V gene: TRBV10-3

CDR3 protein: CASSFRTTNEKLFF
CDR3 DNA: TGTGCCAGCAGTTTCAGAACAACTAATGAAAAACTGTTTTTT
J gene: TRBJ1-4
clone size: NA
D gene: NA
V gene: TRBV6-6

CDR3 protein: CASRPDRVNSPLHF
CDR3 DNA: TGTGCCAGCAGACCCGACAGGGTTAATTCACCCCTCCACTTT
J gene: TRBJ1-6
clone size: NA
D gene: TRBD1
V gene: TRBV5-4

CDR3 protein: CASTRSGANVLTF
CDR3 DNA: TGTGCCAGCACCCGCTCTGGGGCCAACGTCCTGACTTTC
J gene: TRBJ2-6
clone size: NA
D gene: NA
V gene: TRBV11-1

CDR3 protein: CASSSPTGSYEQYF
CDR3 DNA: TGCGCCAGCAGCTCACCGACAGGCTCCTACGAGCAGTACTTC
J gene: TRBJ2-7
clone size: few
D gene: NA
V gene: TRBV5-1

CDR3 protein: CASSYSGLAGELFF
CDR3 DNA: TGTGCCAGCAGTTACTCTGGCCTAGCCGGGGAGCTGTTTTTT
J gene: TRBJ2-2
clone size: few
D gene: NA
V gene: TRBV6-6

CDR3 protein: CASSPGVGGARGYTF
CDR3 DNA: TGTGCCAGCAGCCCCGGGGTAGGGGGGGCGCGGGGCTACACCTTC
J gene: TRBJ1-2
clone size: NA
D gene: NA
V gene: TRBV7-2

CDR3 protein: CASSSMDRGAGTEAFF
CDR3 DNA: TGTGCCAGCAGCTCGATGGACAGGGGGGCTGGCACTGAAGCTTTCTTT
J gene: TRBJ1-1
clone size: NA
D gene: TRBD1
V gene: TRBV5-4

CDR3 protein: CASSPNPDRGIGYTF
CDR3 DNA: TGCGCCAGCAGCCCAAACCCCGACAGGGGGATTGGCTACACCTTC
J gene: TRBJ1-2
clone size: once
D gene: TRBD1
V gene: TRBV5-1

CDR3 protein: CASERRTDTQYF
CDR3 DNA: TGTGCCAGTGAGAGGCGCACAGATACGCAGTATTTT
J gene: TRBJ2-3
clone size: once
D gene: NA
V gene: TRBV5-6

CDR3 protein: CASSLGQSSSYEQYF
CDR3 DNA: TGTGCCAGCAGCCTAGGACAGAGCAGCTCCTACGAGCAGTACTTC
J gene: TRBJ2-7
clone size: NA
D gene: NA
V gene: TRBV5-4

CDR3 protein: CASSLNRGPYEQYF
CDR3 DNA: TGTGCCAGCAGCTTAAACAGGGGGCCCTACGAGCAGTACTTC
J gene: TRBJ2-7
clone size: NA
D gene: TRBD1
V gene: TRBV11-1

CDR3 protein: CASSQEGDRGRQGYTF
CDR3 DNA: TGCGCCAGCAGCCAAGAGGGGGACAGGGGGCGTCAGGGCTACACCTTC
J gene: TRBJ1-2
clone size: NA
D gene: TRBD1
V gene: TRBV4-1

CDR3 protein: CASSLTQLVTNTGELFF
CDR3 DNA: TGTGCCAGCAGCTTAACTCAGCTAGTAACGAACACCGGGGAGCTGTTTTTT
J gene: TRBJ2-2
clone size: NA
D gene: NA
V gene: TRBV7-3

CDR3 protein: CASSQEGGGAPEEQFF
CDR3 DNA: TGTGCCAGCAGCCAAGAGGGGGGGGGCGCCCCAGAAGAGCAGTTCTTC
J gene: TRBJ2-1
clone size: many
D gene: NA
V gene: TRBV4-2

CDR3 protein: CASRLDRGANYGYTF
CDR3 DNA: TGTGCCAGCAGGCTGGACAGGGGAGCTAACTATGGCTACACCTTC
J gene: TRBJ1-2
clone size: NA
D gene: TRBD1
V gene: TRBV3-1/TRBV3-2

CDR3 protein: CASSEWGRASEQFF
CDR3 DNA: TGTGCCAGCAGTGAATGGGGCAGGGCGTCTGAGCAGTTCTTC
J gene: TRBJ2-1
clone size: NA
D gene: NA
V gene: TRBV6-1

CDR3 protein: CASSQSGTDTQYF
CDR3 DNA: TGTGCCAGCAGCCAATCAGGGACAGATACGCAGTATTTT
J gene: TRBJ2-3
clone size: once
D gene: NA
V gene: TRBV3-1/TRBV3-2

CDR3 protein: CAWSFVTGAEAFF
CDR3 DNA: TGTGCCTGGAGTTTTGTAACAGGGGCTGAAGCTTTCTTT
J gene: TRBJ1-1
clone size: NA
D gene: TRBD1
V gene: TRBV30

CDR3 protein: CASSWDRGIERPQHF
CDR3 DNA: TGTGCCAGCAGCTGGGACAGGGGTATCGAGCGGCCCCAGCATTTT
J gene: TRBJ1-5
clone size: NA
D gene: TRBD1
V gene: TRBV7-2

CDR3 protein: CSVDITRGTDTQYF
CDR3 DNA: TGCAGCGTTGATATAACCCGGGGCACAGATACGCAGTATTTT
J gene: TRBJ2-3
clone size: NA
D gene: NA
V gene: TRBV29-1

CDR3 protein: CASRRRTGLDLNTEAFF
CDR3 DNA: TGTGCCAGTAGACGTAGGACAGGGCTTGACCTGAACACTGAAGCTTTCTTT
J gene: TRBJ1-1
clone size: NA
D gene: TRBD1
V gene: TRBV19

CDR3 protein: CASSHPEGAEIGGYTF
CDR3 DNA: TGTGCCAGCAGCCATCCAGAGGGGGCAGAAATTGGAGGCTACACCTTC
J gene: TRBJ1-2
clone size: NA
D gene: TRBD1
V gene: TRBV9

CDR3 protein: CASSQPLRGGLVGDTQYF
CDR3 DNA: TGTGCCAGCAGCCAGCCGTTGCGGGGGGGCCTCGTTGGAGATACGCAGTATTTT
J gene: TRBJ2-3
clone size: NA
D gene: TRBD2
V gene: TRBV7-2

CDR3 protein: CASSWGQGTYNEQFF
CDR3 DNA: TGTGCCAGCTCCTGGGGACAGGGCACCTACAATGAGCAGTTCTTC
J gene: TRBJ2-1
clone size: NA
D gene: TRBD1
V gene: TRBV6-5

CDR3 protein: CAIMTGTDTQYF
CDR3 DNA: TGTGCCATAATGACAGGGACAGATACGCAGTATTTT
J gene: TRBJ2-3
clone size: NA
D gene: TRBD1
V gene: TRBV6-5

CDR3 protein: CASSFAAGGKNEKLFF
CDR3 DNA: TGCGCCAGCAGCTTCGCGGCGGGGGGAAAAAATGAAAAACTGTTTTTT
J gene: TRBJ1-4
clone size: NA
D gene: NA
V gene: TRBV5-1